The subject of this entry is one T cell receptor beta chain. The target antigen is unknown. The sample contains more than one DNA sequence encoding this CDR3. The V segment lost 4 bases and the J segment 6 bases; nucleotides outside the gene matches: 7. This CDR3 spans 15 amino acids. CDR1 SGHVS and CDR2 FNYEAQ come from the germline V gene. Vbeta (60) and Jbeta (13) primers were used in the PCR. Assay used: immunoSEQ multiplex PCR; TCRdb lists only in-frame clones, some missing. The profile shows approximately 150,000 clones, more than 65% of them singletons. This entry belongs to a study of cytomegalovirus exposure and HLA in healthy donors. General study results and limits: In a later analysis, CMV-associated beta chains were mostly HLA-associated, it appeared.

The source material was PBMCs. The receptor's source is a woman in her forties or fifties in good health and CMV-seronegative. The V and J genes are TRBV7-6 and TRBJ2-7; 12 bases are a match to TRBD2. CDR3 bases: TGTGCCAGCAGCTCCCTAGCGGGAGGGCTTGGCGAGCAGTACTTC. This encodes CASSSLAGGLGEQYF.